The 25 T cell receptor beta chains listed next were all sequenced from one sample in a study of CD8 T cells in Susac syndrome. When the RNA was reverse transcribed, random hexamers were used with an input of 0.5 to 1 ug. One entry per CDR3 protein, called by TCRdb with MiXCR from the immunoSEQ multiplex PCR reads. The data contain some 200,000 distinct CDR3 sequences, roughly nine tenths of them seen just once; the ten biggest clones take up roughly 0.13%. Source material: CD8+ T cells from PBMCs. The receptors originated from a human donor with multiple sclerosis.

This chain joins TRBV30 and TRBJ1-1; D perhaps matches TRBD1 (6 bases). V was pared by 4 bases and J by 5 bases, with 17 bases between. The germline V gene encodes CDR1 GTSNPN and CDR2 SVGIG (reference sequence). The CDR3 totals 14 residues. The CDR3 here is CAWTPRYRETEAFF. In DNA, the CDR3 is TGTGCCTGGACCCCGCGATACAGGGAAACTGAAGCTTTCTTT.

The chain uses TRBV4-1 and TRBJ2-1, with 8 bases lining up with TRBD2. The CDR3 has 14 amino acids. The ends lost 4 bases at V and 10 bases at J; junction bases unmatched: 9. CDR1 and CDR2 (germline): MGHRA, YSYEKL. The CDR3, as DNA: TGCGCCAGCAGCCCTGACCCCGGGACTAGGGAGCAGTTCTTC. Its protein product is CASSPDPGTREQFF.

The DNA of the CDR3 is TGTGCCAGCAGTCCCACCTATAGCAATCAGCCCCAGCATTTT. This gives the protein CASSPTYSNQPQHF. The chain carries TRBV12-3 or TRBV12-4 and TRBJ1-5; D unresolved. The CDR3 is made up of 14 amino acids. V was trimmed by 5 bases and J by 0 bases, leaving 8 bases between them.

This chain joins TRBV5-6 and TRBJ2-5, with unresolved D. Germline assignment: CDR1 SGHDT and CDR2 YYEEEE. V was clipped by 4 bases and J by 5 bases, with 12 bases between them. The CDR3 has 13 amino acids. The CDR3 region has the DNA TGTGCCAGCAGCAGGTCCGCATGGGAGACCCAGTACTTC. This translates into CASSRSAWETQYF.

The chain has TRBV23-1 and TRBJ2-7, with TRBD1 matching 8 bases. TRBV23-1 counts as an open reading frame of uncertain function. J was trimmed by 4 bases and V by 0 bases; bases with no gene match: 29. The CDR3 length is 23 residues. The DNA for the CDR3 is TGCGCCAGCAGTCAATCTGAGTACCGAGCCCACCGGGACAGGATCGCTAAACCGTACGAGCAGTACTTC. Its translation is CASSQSEYRAHRDRIAKPYEQYF.

V gene TRBV6-5 combines with J gene TRBJ1-2; D may be TRBD1 (5 bases). V was pared by 4 bases and J by 5 bases, with 11 bases between. The germline V gene encodes CDR1 MNHEY and CDR2 SVGAGI. The CDR3 consists of 13 residues. The chain's CDR3 is CASSLTEGYGYTF. The CDR3 DNA follows: TGTGCCAGCAGTTTGACAGAAGGATATGGCTACACCTTC.

This chain links TRBV9 with TRBJ2-6, with D tentatively TRBD2 (6 bases). The CDR3 runs 16 residues. CDR1 and CDR2 (germline): SGDLS, YYNGEE. Trimming took off 4 bases at V and 0 bases at J, with 11 bases between the two ends. CDR3 sequence (DNA): TGTGCCAGCAGCCACCGGAGGGGCTCTGGGGCCAACGTCCTGACTTTC. Protein product: CASSHRRGSGANVLTF.

This clonotype was seen once. The rearrangement links TRBV5-4 to TRBJ2-4, with TRBD1 matching 10 bases. The germline V gene encodes CDR1 SGHNT and CDR2 YYREEE (reference sequence). CDR3 size: 14 residues. Trimming took 10 bases from V and 10 from J; bases not matched to a gene: 14. The DNA for the CDR3 is TGTGCCGAAAATCCGGGACAGGGGACGGAGATTCAGTACTTC. It specifies CAENPGQGTEIQYF.

The rearrangement uses TRBV11-1 and TRBJ2-1; the D gene could be TRBD1 or TRBD2 (5 bases each). Germline-derived CDR1 and CDR2 are SGHAT and FQDESV (reference sequence). V lost 2 bases and J 0 bases, leaving 29 bases between the germline ends. CDR3 length equals 22 residues. CDR3 coding DNA: TGTGCCAGCAGCTTATCGGGGCAGCGATTCGGGGAGACTACCCTCTCCTACAATGAGCAGTTCTTC. Protein product: CASSLSGQRFGETTLSYNEQFF. The full variable domain, its missing parts supplied by reference TRBV11-1 and TRBJ2-1, is EAEVAQSPRYKITEKSQAVAFWCDPISGHATLYWYRQILGQGPELLVQFQDESVVDDSQLPKDRFSAERLKGVDSTLKIQPAELGDSAMYLCASSLSGQRFGETTLSYNEQFFGPGTRLTVL.

The chain links TRBV6-5 to TRBJ2-5; the match to TRBD2 covers 12 bases. There are 15 residues in the CDR3. V was clipped by 5 bases and J by 5 bases; unmatched bases: 6. Germline CDR1 is MNHEY and CDR2 is SVGAGI. The CDR3 DNA is TGTGCCAGCAGTCCGACTAGCGGGAGTTGGGAGACCCAGTACTTC. Protein product: CASSPTSGSWETQYF.

This rearrangement joins TRBV4-3 to TRBJ1-1; weak D call: TRBD1 (6 bases). Trimming removed 0 bases from V and 1 base from J, with 9 bases in between. This CDR3 contains 15 residues. Germline CDR1 is LGHNA and CDR2 is YSLEER. The CDR3 bases are TGCGCCAGCAGCCAAGACTCGGGACAGAACACTGAAGCTTTCTTT. It codes for CASSQDSGQNTEAFF.

The chain recombines TRBV13 with TRBJ2-7; 7 nucleotides agree with TRBD2. Per the germline V gene, CDR1 is PRHDT and CDR2 is FYEKMQ (reference sequence). The V gene end was trimmed by 5 bases and the J gene end by 3 bases; junction bases not matched to a gene: 13. The CDR3 is 16 residues long. The CDR3 protein is CASSPVRGVDLYEQYF. The CDR3 DNA reads TGTGCCAGCAGCCCCGTTCGGGGGGTCGATCTCTACGAGCAGTACTTC.

The chain carries TRBV2 and TRBJ1-5; D unclear. This CDR3 region has 14 residues. Between the trimmed V and J ends, which lost 0 bases and 5 bases, there was a span of 8 bases. CDR1 is SNHLY, CDR2 FYNNEI, per germline. CDR3 in amino acids: CASSEALQYQPQHF. The CDR3 bases are TGTGCCAGCAGTGAAGCGCTTCAATATCAGCCCCAGCATTTT. Full variable domain (remainder filled in from reference TRBV2 and TRBJ1-5): EPEVTQTPSHQVTQMGQEVILRCVPISNHLYFYWYRQILGQKVEFLVSFYNNEISEKSEIFDDQFSVERPDGSNFTLKIRSTKLEDSAMYFCASSEALQYQPQHFGDGTRLSIL.

The gene calls are TRBV14 and TRBJ2-1; the match to TRBD2 covers 7 bases. The CDR3 sequence is 15 residues long. The junction had 1 base not matched to a gene; V was cut back by 1 base and J by 1 base. CDR1 is SGHDN and CDR2 is FVKESK in the germline V gene. The CDR3 DNA sequence: TGTGCCAGCAGCCAAGTACTAGCGTCCTACAATGAGCAGTTCTTC. It yields the protein CASSQVLASYNEQFF. The whole variable domain, remainder taken from reference TRBV14 and TRBJ2-1, is EAGVTQFPSHSVIEKGQTVTLRCDPISGHDNLYWYRRVMGKEIKFLLHFVKESKQDESGMPNNRFLAERTGGTYSTLKVQPAELEDSGVYFCASSQVLASYNEQFFGPGTRLTVL.

The chain links TRBV6-5 to TRBJ1-4, with D uncertain. The V end lost 0 bases, the J end lost 8 bases, and 10 bases lay between the germline ends. CDR1 is MNHEY, CDR2 SVGAGI, per germline. This CDR3 is built from 14 residues. In DNA, the CDR3 is TGTGCCAGCAGTTACTCTTCGGGGTACGAAAAACTGTTTTTT. Protein sequence: CASSYSSGYEKLFF.

The chain uses TRBV30 and TRBJ1-2; D not certain. V dropped 0 bases and J dropped 4 bases, with 6 bases sitting between them. The CDR3 totals 12 residues. From germline, CDR1 is GTSNPN and CDR2 SVGIG (reference sequence). Here the CDR3 DNA reads TGTGCCTGGAGTGTCCGGGCCTATGGCTACACCTTC. This encodes CAWSVRAYGYTF.

V and J are TRBV15 and TRBJ2-7; no clear D. Germline V gives CDR1 LNHNV, CDR2 YYDKDF (reference sequence). V was cut by 0 bases and J by 3 bases, with 6 bases left in between. This CDR3 is 13 amino acids long. CDR3 DNA: TGTGCCACCAGCAGAGATCCCGACTACGAGCAGTACTTC. Amino acid sequence: CATSRDPDYEQYF. The variable domain in full, completed from reference TRBV15 and TRBJ2-7, reads DAMVIQNPRYQVTQFGKPVTLSCSQTLNHNVMYWYQQKSSQAPKLLFHYYDKDFNNEADTPDNFQSRRPNTSFCFLDIRSPGLGDTAMYLCATSRDPDYEQYFGPGTRLTVT.

The chain recombines TRBV6-2 or TRBV6-3 with TRBJ2-2, with 12 nucleotides matching TRBD2. After removal of 6 bases from V and 7 bases from J, the junction contained 18 bases not matched to a gene. The CDR3 contains 19 residues. CDR1 and CDR2 (germline): MNHEY, SVGEGT. CDR3 sequence: CASSKGTSGPEVVGGELFF. DNA for the CDR3: TGTGCCAGCAGCAAAGGGACTAGCGGGCCCGAGGTAGTTGGCGGGGAGCTGTTTTTT.

J is TRBJ2-5 and V is TRBV19; D might be TRBD2 (6 bases). Germline V gene data show CDR1 as LNHDA and CDR2 as SQIVND (reference sequence). Deletions cut 5 bases from V and 5 bases from J, with 18 bases between. The CDR3 runs to 15 residues. Here the CDR3 DNA reads TGTGCCAGTAGTCCCCGCGGGGTAGCCGCCGAGACCCAGTACTTC. Translating gives CASSPRGVAAETQYF.

The chain is built from TRBV5-6 and TRBJ2-7; weak D call: TRBD2 (5 bases). The CDR3 is 12 amino acids. CDR1 is SGHDT, CDR2 YYEEEE, per germline. V shed 4 bases and J shed 2 bases, with 7 bases lying between them. This chain's CDR3 is CASSGGPYEQYF. CDR3 DNA sequence: TGTGCCAGCAGCGGCGGGCCCTACGAGCAGTACTTC.

The chain combines TRBV2 with TRBJ2-3; D is possibly TRBD1 (5 bases). The CDR3 length is 14 residues. With 7 bases removed from V and 3 bases from J, the gap between germline ends came to 14 bases. Germline lookup yields CDR1 SNHLY and CDR2 FYNNEI. DNA for the CDR3: TGTGCCAGCACCGGTTGGGGCTTGACAGATACGCAGTATTTT. Encoded protein: CASTGWGLTDTQYF. Variable domain in full (rest from reference TRBV2 and TRBJ2-3): EPEVTQTPSHQVTQMGQEVILRCVPISNHLYFYWYRQILGQKVEFLVSFYNNEISEKSEIFDDQFSVERPDGSNFTLKIRSTKLEDSAMYFCASTGWGLTDTQYFGPGTRLTVL.

V is TRBV6-1 and J is TRBJ2-5; D is perhaps TRBD1 (5 bases). Looked up from germline, CDR1 is MNHNS and CDR2 is SASEGT. The CDR3 sequence is 13 residues long. Trimming cost V 3 bases and J 3 bases, with 8 bases left between them. This CDR3 is CASSEHRKETQYF. CDR3 coding DNA: TGTGCCAGCAGTGAGCACAGGAAAGAGACCCAGTACTTC.

V gene TRBV19 combines with J gene TRBJ1-2; a possible D gene is TRBD1 (5 bases). Germline V CDR1 and CDR2: LNHDA, SQIVND (reference sequence). The CDR3 contains 13 residues. V was shortened by 4 bases and J by 7 bases, with 13 bases between the two germline ends. This CDR3 is CASSTFGGVGYTF. CDR3 sequence (DNA): TGTGCCAGTAGTACCTTCGGGGGAGTTGGCTACACCTTC. Full variable domain (outside the CDR3, taken from reference TRBV19 and TRBJ1-2): DGGITQSPKYLFRKEGQNVTLSCEQNLNHDAMYWYRQDPGQGLRLIYYSQIVNDFQKGDIAEGYSVSREKKESFPLTVTSAQKNPTAFYLCASSTFGGVGYTFGSGTRLTVV.

This clonotype was seen a single time. The rearrangement links TRBV7-9 to TRBJ2-1; 9 nucleotides agree with TRBD2. The CDR3 is 18 residues long. The V segment lost 7 bases and the J segment 0 bases; nucleotides outside the gene matches: 13. Germline V gives CDR1 SEHNR, CDR2 FQNEAQ (reference sequence). The CDR3 DNA reads TGTGCCAGCACCAAATGGGCTAGCGGGACCCGCTCCTACAATGAGCAGTTCTTC. Protein sequence: CASTKWASGTRSYNEQFF.

The chain combines TRBV10-2 with TRBJ2-7; D call uncertain. Germline CDR1 reads WSHSY; CDR2 reads SAAADI. This CDR3 is 15 amino acids long. V was cut by 2 bases and J by 3 bases, with 14 bases left in between. The CDR3 protein is CASSEGRSNNYEQYF. CDR3 coding DNA: TGCGCCAGCAGTGAGGGACGGAGTAACAACTACGAGCAGTACTTC.